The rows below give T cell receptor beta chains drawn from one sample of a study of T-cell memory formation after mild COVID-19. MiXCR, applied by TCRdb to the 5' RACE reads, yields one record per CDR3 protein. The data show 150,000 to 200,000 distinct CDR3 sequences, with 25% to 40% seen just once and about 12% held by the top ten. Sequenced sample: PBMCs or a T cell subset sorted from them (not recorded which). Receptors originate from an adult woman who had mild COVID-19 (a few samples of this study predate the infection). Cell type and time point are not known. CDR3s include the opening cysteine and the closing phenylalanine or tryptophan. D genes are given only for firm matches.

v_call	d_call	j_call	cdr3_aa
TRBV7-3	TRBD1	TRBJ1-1	CASSAKPTGQGQSTEAFF
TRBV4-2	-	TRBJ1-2	CASSQEGQNYGYTF
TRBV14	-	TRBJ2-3	CASSQEMSSDTQYF
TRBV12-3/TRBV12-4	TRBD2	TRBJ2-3	CASRVSGTFGKQYF
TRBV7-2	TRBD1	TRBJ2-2	CASSNQGQFANTGELFF
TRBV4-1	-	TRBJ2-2	CASSHWPGQNTGELFF
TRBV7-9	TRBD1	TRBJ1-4	CASTPGQGIEKLFF
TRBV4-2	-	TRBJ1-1	CASSQGSRLDTEAFF
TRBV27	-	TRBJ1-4	CASSPGQDEKLFF
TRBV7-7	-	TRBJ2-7	CASSLGPGPYEQYF
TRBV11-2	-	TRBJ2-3	CASSNPGQTTDTQYF
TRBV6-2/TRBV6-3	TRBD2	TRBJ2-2	CASSYSSLAGMAGELFF
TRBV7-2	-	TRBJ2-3	CASSLGSRGKGDTQYF
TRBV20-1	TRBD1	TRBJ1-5	CSAPGRVRGAQPQHF
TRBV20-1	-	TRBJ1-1	CSARESRGTVNTEAFF
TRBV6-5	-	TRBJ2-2	CASRQQGPGELFF
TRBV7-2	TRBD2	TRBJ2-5	CASSSTLAGTRETQYF
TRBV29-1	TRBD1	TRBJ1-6	CSVADRANSPLHF
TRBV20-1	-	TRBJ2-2	CSAVRLAANTGELFF
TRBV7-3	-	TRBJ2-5	CASSLLTGVQETQYF
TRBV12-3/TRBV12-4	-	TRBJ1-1	CASGNTENTEAFF
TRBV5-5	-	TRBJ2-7	CASSLDLRVGEQYF
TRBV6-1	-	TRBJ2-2	CASSEGWTGELFF
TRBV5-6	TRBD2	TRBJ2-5	CASSTTRIKAGGVQETQYF